The entry below describes one T cell receptor (beta chain). The antigen is undetermined. These data belong to a study of T cell responses to AZD1222 COVID-19 vaccine. Produced via immunoSEQ multiplex PCR; TCRdb's table is partial and in-frame only. The repertoire holds some 200,000 clones, with under 95% as singletons. Study findings and constraints: Unmutated variant regions are reportedly the target of nearly half of TCRs that are spike-specific. Clonal diversity was possibly underestimated, and the donors were mostly white British, with more females. Seropositive status at baseline applied to only six AZD1222 recipients.

This TCR was recovered from an adult who received the AZD1222 COVID-19 vaccine. This material consisted of peripheral blood, taken 28 days after the second AZD1222 dose.

The CDR3 sequence: CASSLIGSNQPQHF. DNA for the CDR3: TGTGCCAGCAGTTTAATAGGCTCTAATCAGCCCCAGCATTTT. V is TRBV6-1 and J is TRBJ1-5; D gene ambiguous. V shed 5 bases and J shed 4 bases, with 12 bases lying between them. The CDR3 sequence is 14 residues long. Germline loops: CDR1 MNHNS, CDR2 SASEGT.